The clone carrying this T cell receptor beta chain was counted ten times or more. The TCRbeta library was prepared with unique molecular identifiers. One entry per CDR3 protein results from TCRdb running MiXCR on the PCR reads. The top ten clones hold approximately 5.4% of a sample with approximately 240,000 distinct CDR3 sequences, over 9.5% of them seen once. This entry comes from a study of T-cell reconstitution after alpha-beta-depleted transplantation in children. V gave up 5 bases and J gave up 4 bases, with 4 bases separating them. The CDR3 totals 11 residues. Per the germline V gene, CDR1 is KGHSH and CDR2 is LQKENI.

Material: PBMCs from the stem cell graft donor, obtained from the stem cell graft. The clonotype comes from a human donor who donated a stem cell graft to a child with SCID. The chain links TRBV18 to TRBJ2-3; D unresolved. This chain's CDR3 is CASSEADTQYF. The CDR3 DNA reads TGTGCCAGCTCAGAGGCAGATACGCAGTATTTT. Using reference TRBV18 and TRBJ2-3 for the parts outside the CDR3, the full variable domain is NAGVMQNPRHLVRRRGQEARLRCSPMKGHSHVYWYRQLPEEGLKFMVYLQKENIIDESGMPKERFSAEFPKEGPSILRIQQVVRGDSAAYFCASSEADTQYFGPGTRLTVL.